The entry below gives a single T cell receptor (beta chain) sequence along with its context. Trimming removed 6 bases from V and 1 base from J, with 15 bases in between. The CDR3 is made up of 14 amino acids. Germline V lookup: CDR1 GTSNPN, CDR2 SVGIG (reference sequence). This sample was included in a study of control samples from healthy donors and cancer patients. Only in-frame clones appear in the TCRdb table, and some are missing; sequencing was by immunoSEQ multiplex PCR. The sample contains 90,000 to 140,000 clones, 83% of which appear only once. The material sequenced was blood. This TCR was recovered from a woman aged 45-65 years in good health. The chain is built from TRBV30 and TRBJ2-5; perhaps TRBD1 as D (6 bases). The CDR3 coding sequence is TGTGCCTGCCCCGGACAGCCTTTCCAAGAGACCCAGTACTTC. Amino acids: CACPGQPFQETQYF.